The clone carrying this TCR beta chain came up many times. No antigen is known for it. The data were taken from a study of regulatory T cells in long-lasting Graves disease. Findings and caveats of the study: Possibly, too few samples lowered accuracy.

Time point given: newly diagnosed GD, antithyroid drugs for less than 3 months. The TCR library used RNA extracted from PBMCs. CDR3-region Arm-PCR and iRepertoire HTBI primers produced the TCR beta libraries. TCRdb passed the multiplex PCR reads through MiXCR, listing each CDR3 protein once. The profile covers fewer than 350,000 distinct CDR3 sequences, with 15% to 20% appearing a single time and around 36% taken by the ten largest. This TCR derives from a female donor with Graves disease. Sequenced material: peripheral blood mononuclear cells (PBMCs), taken at new diagnosis, from a patient treated with antithyroid drugs.

CDR3 in DNA: TGTGCCTGGAGTGTATTGGCCCCAGATACGCAGTATTTT. Translating gives CAWSVLAPDTQYF. The chain is built from TRBV30 and TRBJ2-3; D ambiguous. Per the germline V gene, CDR1 is GTSNPN and CDR2 is SVGIG (reference sequence). This CDR3 spans 13 amino acids. The V and J ends lost 0 bases and 4 bases respectively, with 8 bases between them.